These 21 T cell receptor beta chains were sequenced from one sample in a study of OX40 agonist ivuxolimab in advanced cancers. The data were produced by immunoSEQ multiplex PCR, yet TCRdb's version contains in-frame clones alone and is incomplete. The sample has fewer than 95,000 clones; approximately 84% are singletons. This material consisted of CD4+ or CD8+ T cells sorted from blood, taken in a trial of the OX40 agonist ivuxolimab. These receptors were collected from an adult with an advanced solid tumor such as melanoma, head and neck, liver or kidney cancer.

CDR3 in amino acids: CASSYSNTEAFF. CDR3 coding DNA: TGTGCCAGCAGTTACTCGAATACTGAAGCTTTCTTT. The genes are TRBV6-5 and TRBJ1-1; no firm D call. Germline V gene sequence: CDR1 MNHEY, CDR2 SVGAGI. The CDR3 covers 12 residues. Trimming cost V 0 bases and J 5 bases, with 4 bases left between them.

J is TRBJ2-6 and V is TRBV1; the table calls TRBD1, which could not be checked here. TRBV1 is a pseudogene locus. The CDR3 has 17 amino acids. The CDR3 DNA sequence: TGCACCAGCAGCCAAGAGGCCGCAAGCTCTGGGGCCAACGTCCTGACTTTC. Translated: CTSSQEAASSGANVLTF.

This clone turned up a few times. The chain joins TRBV18 to TRBJ1-5, with D hard to call. The length of the CDR3 is 13 residues. V gave up 4 bases and J gave up 0 bases, with 4 bases separating them. The germline gives CDR1 KGHSH, CDR2 LQKENI. The CDR3 region has the DNA TGTGCCAGCTCACGAAATAGCAATCAGCCCCAGCATTTT. Protein: CASSRNSNQPQHF.

The chain's CDR3 is CASSEQGAPEKLFF. The CDR3, as DNA: TGTGCCAGCAGCGAACAGGGGGCGCCCGAAAAACTGTTTTTT. The V call is TRBV7-9, the J call TRBJ1-4; 9 nucleotides line up with TRBD1. Germline V CDR1 and CDR2: SEHNR, FQNEAQ (reference sequence). This CDR3 is built from 14 residues. V shed 5 bases, J shed 8 bases, and the junction held 6 bases outside the gene matches.

The V call is TRBV4-1, the J call TRBJ1-6; 7 bases are a match to TRBD1. Trimming cost V 0 bases and J 8 bases; bases outside gene matches: 7. The CDR3 has 16 residues. The germline gives CDR1 MGHRA, CDR2 YSYEKL. This CDR3 is CASSQEANRGYSPLHF. The CDR3, as DNA: TGCGCCAGCAGCCAAGAGGCTAACAGGGGATATTCACCCCTCCACTTT.

V and J are TRBV10-3 and TRBJ1-1; a possible D gene is TRBD1 (5 bases). Trimming pared 2 bases from V and 2 bases from J, leaving 12 bases between. The V gene's germline CDR1 is ENHRY and CDR2 SYGVKD. The CDR3 runs to 15 residues. The CDR3 DNA is TGTGCCATCAGTGAGAACCCGGGGGTTAACACTGAAGCTTTCTTT. Amino acid sequence: CAISENPGVNTEAFF.

This chain joins TRBV11-2 and TRBJ2-1; TRBD2 agrees at 9 bases. In germline, CDR1 is SGHAT, CDR2 FQNNGV. This CDR3 has 15 residues. V lost 5 bases, J lost 2 bases, and 4 bases stayed unmatched. CDR3 loop: CASSAVAGAYNEQFF. For the CDR3, the DNA is TGTGCCAGCAGCGCCGTAGCGGGGGCCTACAATGAGCAGTTCTTC.

This clone has just one count. The chain couples TRBV10-3 to TRBJ1-2, with a possible D match to TRBD1 (6 bases). This CDR3 is built from 12 residues. Germline V lookup: CDR1 ENHRY, CDR2 SYGVKD. V was cut by 7 bases and J by 4 bases, with 10 bases left in between. The chain's CDR3 is CAIKQGSYGYTF. The CDR3 DNA follows: TGTGCCATCAAACAGGGTAGCTATGGCTACACCTTC.

The V gene is TRBV9, the J gene TRBJ2-3, with 7 bases fitting TRBD1. Trimming removed 4 bases from V and 0 bases from J; junction bases left unmatched: 2. Germline V gene sequence: CDR1 SGDLS, CDR2 YYNGEE. This CDR3 is 14 amino acids long. The CDR3 sequence: CASSKDRSTDTQYF. The CDR3 nucleotides are TGTGCCAGCAGCAAGGACAGGAGCACAGATACGCAGTATTTT.

This clone was found a few times. The chain joins TRBV30 to TRBJ1-1; no firm D call. The CDR3 has 11 residues. Germline assignment: CDR1 GTSNPN and CDR2 SVGIG (reference sequence). V was pared by 5 bases and J by 7 bases, with 11 bases between. CDR3 sequence: CAWSPRGEAFF. CDR3 bases: TGTGCCTGGTCTCCGCGGGGTGAAGCTTTCTTT.

The rearrangement uses TRBV2 and TRBJ1-2; no clear D. This CDR3 is built from 13 residues. The V gene's germline CDR1 is SNHLY and CDR2 FYNNEI. V was trimmed by 4 bases and J by 8 bases, leaving 14 bases between them. In DNA, the CDR3 is TGTGCCAGCAGTGCCGACAAGCTTTACGGCTACACCTTC. Residues: CASSADKLYGYTF. Using reference TRBV2 and TRBJ1-2 for the parts outside the CDR3, the full variable domain is EPEVTQTPSHQVTQMGQEVILRCVPISNHLYFYWYRQILGQKVEFLVSFYNNEISEKSEIFDDQFSVERPDGSNFTLKIRSTKLEDSAMYFCASSADKLYGYTFGSGTRLTVV.

This clone has just one count. V and J are TRBV19 and TRBJ1-5; possible D gene TRBD1, 6 bases. Trimming removed 0 bases from V and 3 bases from J, with 9 bases in between. The CDR3 has 15 residues. The germline V gene has CDR1 LNHDA and CDR2 SQIVND (reference sequence). CDR3 loop: CASSIEGTNNQPQHF. CDR3 coding DNA: TGTGCCAGTAGTATAGAGGGGACAAACAATCAGCCCCAGCATTTT.

The gene calls are TRBV28 and TRBJ1-2; unclear D gene. V gave up 10 bases and J gave up 0 bases, with 6 bases separating them. Germline loops: CDR1 MDHEN, CDR2 SYDVKM. The CDR3 is 11 amino acids. In DNA, the CDR3 is TGTGCCACCGGGCCTAACTATGGCTACACCTTC. Translated: CATGPNYGYTF.

This clone was detected only a few times. The V gene is TRBV10-1, the J gene TRBJ1-2; 11 bases are shared with TRBD1. The CDR3 is made up of 13 amino acids. Germline CDR1 is WNHNN and CDR2 is SYGVQD (reference sequence). Losses at the gene ends were 6 bases for V and 5 bases for J; bases not matched to a gene: 2. In nucleotides, the CDR3 is TGCGCCAGCAGCCGGGACAGGGGGTATGGCTACACCTTC. Its protein product is CASSRDRGYGYTF.

The rearrangement joins TRBV2 to TRBJ2-4, with D hard to call. V gave up 6 bases and J gave up 0 bases, with 6 bases separating them. The CDR3 consists of 13 residues. Germline lookup yields CDR1 SNHLY and CDR2 FYNNEI. The CDR3 sequence: CASRSLAKNIQYF. The CDR3 DNA sequence: TGTGCCAGCAGATCGCTAGCCAAAAACATTCAGTACTTC.

This clone occurred once. V and J are TRBV19 and TRBJ2-1; 11 bases fit TRBD2. The V gene end was trimmed by 4 bases and the J gene end by 0 bases; junction bases not matched to a gene: 5. CDR1 is LNHDA and CDR2 is SQIVND in the germline V gene (reference sequence). CDR3 length: 17 amino acids. CDR3 nucleotides: TGTGCCAGTAGTAACCTAGCGGGGGGCCTCTCCTACAATGAGCAGTTCTTC. Translation: CASSNLAGGLSYNEQFF.

This CDR3 reads CASSLWGQVNTEAFF. The CDR3 DNA is TGTGCCAGCAGCTTATGGGGGCAGGTGAACACTGAAGCTTTCTTT. The chain links TRBV7-9 to TRBJ1-1, with D possibly being TRBD1 (6 bases). The V gene's germline CDR1 is SEHNR and CDR2 FQNEAQ (reference sequence). V lost 2 bases and J lost 0, with 10 bases in between. The CDR3 loop spans 15 amino acids.

The chain joins TRBV10-2 to TRBJ1-2; D not certain. Trimming left V 3 bases short and J 2 bases short, with 13 bases between. The germline V gene encodes CDR1 WSHSY and CDR2 SAAADI. The length of the CDR3 is 15 residues. The CDR3 reads CASSDQVGRNYGYTF. As DNA, the CDR3 is TGCGCCAGCAGTGATCAGGTCGGCAGAAACTATGGCTACACCTTC.

This clone was seen just once. The chain joins TRBV5-5 to TRBJ1-5; possibly TRBD1 for D (5 bases). The germline V gene encodes CDR1 SGHKS and CDR2 YYEKEE (reference sequence). V was pared by 4 bases and J by 2 bases, with 10 bases between. This CDR3 is 14 amino acids long. CDR3 loop: CASSRDRGNQPQHF. CDR3 nucleotides: TGTGCCAGCAGCCGGGACCGGGGCAATCAGCCCCAGCATTTT.

The chain uses TRBV27 and TRBJ1-5; tentative D call: TRBD1 (6 bases). The germline V gene encodes CDR1 MNHEY and CDR2 SMNVEV (reference sequence). CDR3 length equals 13 residues. Trimming removed 6 bases from V and 11 bases from J, with 17 bases in between. CDR3 in amino acids: CASRQRGAGSQHF. The CDR3 nucleotides read TGTGCCAGCAGACAAAGGGGGGCTGGGTCCCAGCATTTT.

V and J are TRBV28 and TRBJ1-1, with D perhaps matching TRBD1 (6 bases). Germline V gene sequence: CDR1 MDHEN, CDR2 SYDVKM. The CDR3 is 11 amino acids. The germline V and J ends were trimmed by 3 bases and 11 bases, with 10 bases remaining between them. The CDR3 loop is CASSFRGLAFF. The CDR3 DNA reads TGTGCCAGCAGTTTCCGGGGGCTGGCTTTCTTT.